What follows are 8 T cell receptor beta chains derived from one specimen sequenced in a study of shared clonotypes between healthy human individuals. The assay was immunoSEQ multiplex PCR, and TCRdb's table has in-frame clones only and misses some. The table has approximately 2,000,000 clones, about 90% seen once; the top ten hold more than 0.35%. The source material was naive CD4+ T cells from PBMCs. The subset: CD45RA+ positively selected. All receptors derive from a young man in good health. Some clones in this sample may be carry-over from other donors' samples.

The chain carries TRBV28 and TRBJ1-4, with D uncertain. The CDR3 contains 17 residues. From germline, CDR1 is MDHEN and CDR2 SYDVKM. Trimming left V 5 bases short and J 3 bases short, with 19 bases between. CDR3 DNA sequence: TGTGCCAGCAGTCCACTTCACTTAATCGAATCTAATGAAAAACTGTTTTTT. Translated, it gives CASSPLHLIESNEKLFF.

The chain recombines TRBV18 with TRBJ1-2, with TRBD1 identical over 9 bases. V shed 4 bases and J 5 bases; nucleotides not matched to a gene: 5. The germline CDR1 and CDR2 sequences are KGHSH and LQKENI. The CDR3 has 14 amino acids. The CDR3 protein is CASSQQGATYGYTF. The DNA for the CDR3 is TGTGCCAGCTCACAACAGGGGGCCACATATGGCTACACCTTC. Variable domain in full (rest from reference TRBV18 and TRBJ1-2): NAGVMQNPRHLVRRRGQEARLRCSPMKGHSHVYWYRQLPEEGLKFMVYLQKENIIDESGMPKERFSAEFPKEGPSILRIQQVVRGDSAAYFCASSQQGATYGYTFGSGTRLTVV.

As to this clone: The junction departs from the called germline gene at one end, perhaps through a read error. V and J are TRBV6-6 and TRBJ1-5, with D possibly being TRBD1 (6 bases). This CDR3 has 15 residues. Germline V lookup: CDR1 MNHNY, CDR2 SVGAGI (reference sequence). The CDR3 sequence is CASSYSAGGKQPQHF. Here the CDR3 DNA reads TGTGCCAGCAGTTACTCGGCGGGGGGCAAACAGCCCCAGCATTTT.

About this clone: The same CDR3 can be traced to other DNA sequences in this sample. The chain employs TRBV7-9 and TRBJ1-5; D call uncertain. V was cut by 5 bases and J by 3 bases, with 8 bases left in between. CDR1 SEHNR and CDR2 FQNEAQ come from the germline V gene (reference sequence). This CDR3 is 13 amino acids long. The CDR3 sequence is CASSRDLNQPQHF. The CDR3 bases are TGTGCCAGCAGCCGTGACCTCAATCAGCCCCAGCATTTT.

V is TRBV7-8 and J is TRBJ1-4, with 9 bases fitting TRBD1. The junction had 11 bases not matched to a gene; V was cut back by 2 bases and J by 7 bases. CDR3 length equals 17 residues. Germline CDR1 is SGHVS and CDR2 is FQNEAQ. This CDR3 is CASSLRPPGQGGEKLFF. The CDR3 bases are TGTGCCAGCAGCTTACGACCCCCGGGACAGGGAGGTGAAAAACTGTTTTTT.

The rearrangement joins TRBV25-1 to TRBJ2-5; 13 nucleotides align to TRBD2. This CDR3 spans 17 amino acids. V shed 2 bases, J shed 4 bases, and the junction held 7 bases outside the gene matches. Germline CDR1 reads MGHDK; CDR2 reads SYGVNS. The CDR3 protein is CASSEPPGLAGVETQYF. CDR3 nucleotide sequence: TGTGCCAGCAGTGAACCCCCCGGACTAGCGGGAGTAGAGACCCAGTACTTC.

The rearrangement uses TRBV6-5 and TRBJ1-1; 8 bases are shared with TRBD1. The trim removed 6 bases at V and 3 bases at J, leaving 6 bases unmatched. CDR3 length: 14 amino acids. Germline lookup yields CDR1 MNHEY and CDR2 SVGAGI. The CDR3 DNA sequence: TGTGCCAGCAGGGAACCAGGGGGCTACACTGAAGCTTTCTTT. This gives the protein CASREPGGYTEAFF.

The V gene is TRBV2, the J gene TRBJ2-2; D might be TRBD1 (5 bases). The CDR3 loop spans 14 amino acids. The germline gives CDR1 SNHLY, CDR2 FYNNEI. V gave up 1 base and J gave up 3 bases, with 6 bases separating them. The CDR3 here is CASSEVRDTGELFF. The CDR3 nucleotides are TGTGCCAGCAGTGAAGTCAGGGACACCGGGGAGCTGTTTTTT.